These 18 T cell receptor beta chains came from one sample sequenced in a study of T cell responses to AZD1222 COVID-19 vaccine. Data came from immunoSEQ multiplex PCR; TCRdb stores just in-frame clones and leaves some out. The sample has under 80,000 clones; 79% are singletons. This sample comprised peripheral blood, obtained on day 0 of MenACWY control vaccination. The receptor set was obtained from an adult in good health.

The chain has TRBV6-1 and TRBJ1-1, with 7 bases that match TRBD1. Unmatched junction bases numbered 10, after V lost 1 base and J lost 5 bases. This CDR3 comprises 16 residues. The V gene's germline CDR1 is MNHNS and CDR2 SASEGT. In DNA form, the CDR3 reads TGTGCCAGCAGTGAAGGGGACAGTGGGTTCTTTACTGAAGCTTTCTTT. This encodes CASSEGDSGFFTEAFF.

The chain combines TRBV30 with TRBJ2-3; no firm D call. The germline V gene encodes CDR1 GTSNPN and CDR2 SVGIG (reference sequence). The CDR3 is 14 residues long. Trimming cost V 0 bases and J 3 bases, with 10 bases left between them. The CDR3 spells CAWSVRVVTDTQYF. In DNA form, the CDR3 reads TGTGCCTGGAGTGTACGGGTTGTTACAGATACGCAGTATTTT.

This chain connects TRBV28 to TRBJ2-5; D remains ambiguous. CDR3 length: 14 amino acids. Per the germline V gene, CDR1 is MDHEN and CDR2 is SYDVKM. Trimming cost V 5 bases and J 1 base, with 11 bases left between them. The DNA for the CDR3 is TGTGCCAGCAGTCCCCCCGAATCCCAAGAGACCCAGTACTTC. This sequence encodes CASSPPESQETQYF. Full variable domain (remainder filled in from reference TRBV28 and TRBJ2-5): DVKVTQSSRYLVKRTGEKVFLECVQDMDHENMFWYRQDPGLGLRLIYFSYDVKMKEKGDIPEGYSVSREKKERFSLILESASTNQTSMYLCASSPPESQETQYFGPGTRLLVL.

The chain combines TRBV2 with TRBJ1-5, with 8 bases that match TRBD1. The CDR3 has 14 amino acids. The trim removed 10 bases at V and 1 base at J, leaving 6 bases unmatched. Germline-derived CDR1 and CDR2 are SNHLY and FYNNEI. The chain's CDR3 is CATRQGLSNQPQHF. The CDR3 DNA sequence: TGTGCCACCCGACAGGGGTTAAGCAATCAGCCCCAGCATTTT.

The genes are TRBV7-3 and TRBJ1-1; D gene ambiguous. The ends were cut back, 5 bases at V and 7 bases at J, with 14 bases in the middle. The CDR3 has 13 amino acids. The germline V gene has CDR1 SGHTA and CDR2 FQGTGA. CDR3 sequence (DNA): TGTGCCAGCAGCCGCGGCTTGGGTTATGAAGCTTTCTTT. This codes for CASSRGLGYEAFF.

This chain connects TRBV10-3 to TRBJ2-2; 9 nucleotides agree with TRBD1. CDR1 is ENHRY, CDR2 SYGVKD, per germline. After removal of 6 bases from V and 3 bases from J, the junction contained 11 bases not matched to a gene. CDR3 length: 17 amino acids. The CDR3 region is CAISRDRVGLDTGELFF. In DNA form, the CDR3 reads TGTGCCATCAGCCGGGACAGGGTAGGGTTGGACACCGGGGAGCTGTTTTTT.

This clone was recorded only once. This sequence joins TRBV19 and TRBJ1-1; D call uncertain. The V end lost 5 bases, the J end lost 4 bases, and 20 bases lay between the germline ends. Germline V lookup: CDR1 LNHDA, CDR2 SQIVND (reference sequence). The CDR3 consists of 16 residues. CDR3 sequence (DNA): TGTGCCAGTAGTCTGAATTCAAAGAAGGTATTCACTGAAGCTTTCTTT. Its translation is CASSLNSKKVFTEAFF.

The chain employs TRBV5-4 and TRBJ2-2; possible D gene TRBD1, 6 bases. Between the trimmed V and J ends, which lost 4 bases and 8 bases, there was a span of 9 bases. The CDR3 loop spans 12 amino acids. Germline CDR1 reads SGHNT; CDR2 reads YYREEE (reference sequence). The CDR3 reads CASSKQGGELFF. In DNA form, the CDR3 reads TGTGCCAGCAGCAAACAGGGAGGGGAGCTGTTTTTT.

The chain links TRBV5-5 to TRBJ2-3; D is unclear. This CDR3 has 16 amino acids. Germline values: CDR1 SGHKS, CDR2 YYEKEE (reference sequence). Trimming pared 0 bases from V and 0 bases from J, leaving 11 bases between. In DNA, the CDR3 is TGTGCCAGCAGCTTGGTAGGAACCTCTAGCACAGATACGCAGTATTTT. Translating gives CASSLVGTSSTDTQYF.

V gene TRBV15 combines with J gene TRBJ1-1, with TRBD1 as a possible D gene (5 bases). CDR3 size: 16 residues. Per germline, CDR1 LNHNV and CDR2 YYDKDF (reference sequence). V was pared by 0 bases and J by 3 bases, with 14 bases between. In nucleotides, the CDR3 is TGTGCCACCAGCAGAGATGGGCAGGGCAGTCACACTGAAGCTTTCTTT. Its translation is CATSRDGQGSHTEAFF.

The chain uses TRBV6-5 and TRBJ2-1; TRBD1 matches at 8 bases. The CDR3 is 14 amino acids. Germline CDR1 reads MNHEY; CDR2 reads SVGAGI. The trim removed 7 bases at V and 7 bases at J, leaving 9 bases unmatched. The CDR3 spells CASMQGARWNEQFF. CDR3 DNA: TGTGCCAGCATGCAGGGGGCGAGGTGGAATGAGCAGTTCTTC.

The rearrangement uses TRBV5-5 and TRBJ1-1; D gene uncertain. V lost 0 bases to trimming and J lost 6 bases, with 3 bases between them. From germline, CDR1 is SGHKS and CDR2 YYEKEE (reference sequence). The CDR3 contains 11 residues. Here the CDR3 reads CASSLGSEAFF. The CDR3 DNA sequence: TGTGCCAGCAGCTTGGGTTCTGAAGCTTTCTTT.

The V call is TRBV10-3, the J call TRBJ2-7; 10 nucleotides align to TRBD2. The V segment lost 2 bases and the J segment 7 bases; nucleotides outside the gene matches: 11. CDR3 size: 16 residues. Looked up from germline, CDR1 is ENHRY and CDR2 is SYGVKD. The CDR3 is CAISETQGLAGEEQYF. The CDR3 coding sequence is TGTGCCATCAGTGAGACCCAGGGGCTAGCGGGAGAGGAGCAGTACTTC.

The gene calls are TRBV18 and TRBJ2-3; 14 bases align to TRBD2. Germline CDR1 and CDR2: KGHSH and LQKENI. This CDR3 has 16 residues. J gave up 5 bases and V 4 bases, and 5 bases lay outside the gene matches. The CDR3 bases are TGTGCCAGCTCACGGGGGACTAGCGGGAGTGGAGATACGCAGTATTTT. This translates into CASSRGTSGSGDTQYF.

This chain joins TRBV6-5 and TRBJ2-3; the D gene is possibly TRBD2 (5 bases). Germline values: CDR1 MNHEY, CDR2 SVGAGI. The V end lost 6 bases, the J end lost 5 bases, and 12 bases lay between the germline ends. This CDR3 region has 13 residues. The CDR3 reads CASRFNGGDTQYF. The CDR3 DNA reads TGTGCCAGCAGGTTTAATGGAGGAGATACGCAGTATTTT.

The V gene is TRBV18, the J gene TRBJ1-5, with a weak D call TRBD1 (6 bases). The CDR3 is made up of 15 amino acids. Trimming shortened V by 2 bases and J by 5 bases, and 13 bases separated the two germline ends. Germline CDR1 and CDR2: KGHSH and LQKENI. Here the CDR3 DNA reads TGTGCCAGCTCACCATTTTCAGGGGCGGATCAGCCCCAGCATTTT. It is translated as CASSPFSGADQPQHF. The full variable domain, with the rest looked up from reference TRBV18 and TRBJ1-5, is NAGVMQNPRHLVRRRGQEARLRCSPMKGHSHVYWYRQLPEEGLKFMVYLQKENIIDESGMPKERFSAEFPKEGPSILRIQQVVRGDSAAYFCASSPFSGADQPQHFGDGTRLSIL.

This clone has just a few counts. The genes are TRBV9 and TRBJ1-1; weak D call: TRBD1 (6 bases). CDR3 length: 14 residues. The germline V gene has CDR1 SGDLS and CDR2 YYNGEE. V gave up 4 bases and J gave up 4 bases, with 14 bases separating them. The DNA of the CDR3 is TGTGCCAGCAGCCAAAGCGGAGGGGGCACTGAAGCTTTCTTT. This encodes CASSQSGGGTEAFF.

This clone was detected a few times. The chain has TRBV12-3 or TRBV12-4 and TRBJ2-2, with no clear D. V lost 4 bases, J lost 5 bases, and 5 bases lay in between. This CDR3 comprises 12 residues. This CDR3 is CASSYQTGELFF. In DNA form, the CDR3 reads TGTGCCAGCAGTTATCAAACCGGGGAGCTGTTTTTT.